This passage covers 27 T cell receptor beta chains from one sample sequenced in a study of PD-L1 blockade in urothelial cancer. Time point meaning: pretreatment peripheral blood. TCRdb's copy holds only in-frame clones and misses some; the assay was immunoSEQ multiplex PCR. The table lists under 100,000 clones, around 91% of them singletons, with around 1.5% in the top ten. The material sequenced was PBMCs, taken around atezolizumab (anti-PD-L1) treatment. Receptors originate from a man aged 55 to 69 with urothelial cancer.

The CDR3 protein is CASSPVHTEGKLFF. CDR3 bases: TGCGCCAGCAGCCCCGTTCATACGGAGGGAAAACTGTTTTTT. This chain connects TRBV5-1 to TRBJ1-4; D is ambiguous. V was clipped by 4 bases and J by 10 bases, with 17 bases between them. This CDR3 region has 14 residues. Germline V gives CDR1 SGHRS, CDR2 YFSETQ.

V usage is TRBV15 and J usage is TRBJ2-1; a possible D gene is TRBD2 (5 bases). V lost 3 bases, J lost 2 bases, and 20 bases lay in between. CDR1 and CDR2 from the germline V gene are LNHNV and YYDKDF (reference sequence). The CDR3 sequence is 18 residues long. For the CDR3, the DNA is TGTGCCACCAGCAGCCTTACGGGGAGCGGAGAGGCCTACAATGAGCAGTTCTTC. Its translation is CATSSLTGSGEAYNEQFF.

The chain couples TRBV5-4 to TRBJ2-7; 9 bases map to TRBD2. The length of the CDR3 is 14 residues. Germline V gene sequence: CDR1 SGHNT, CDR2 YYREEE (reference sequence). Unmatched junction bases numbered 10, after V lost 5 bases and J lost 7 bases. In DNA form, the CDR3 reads TGTGCCAGCAGAAGGACTAGCGCGGTGGGGGAGCAGTACTTC. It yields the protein CASRRTSAVGEQYF.

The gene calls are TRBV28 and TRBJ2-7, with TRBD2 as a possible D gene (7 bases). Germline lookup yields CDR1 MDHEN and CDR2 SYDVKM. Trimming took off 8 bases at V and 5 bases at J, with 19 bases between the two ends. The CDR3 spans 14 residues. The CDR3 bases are TGTGCCAGCGGGGGGAGGCGGGGGCCCCACGAGCAGTACTTC. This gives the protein CASGGRRGPHEQYF.

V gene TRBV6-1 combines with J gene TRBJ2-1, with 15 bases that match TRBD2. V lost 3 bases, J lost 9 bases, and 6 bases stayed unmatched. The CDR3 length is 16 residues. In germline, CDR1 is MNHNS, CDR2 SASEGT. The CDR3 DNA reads TGTGCCAGCAGTGAGGGGACTAGCGGGGGGTTAGTTGAGCAGTTCTTC. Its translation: CASSEGTSGGLVEQFF.

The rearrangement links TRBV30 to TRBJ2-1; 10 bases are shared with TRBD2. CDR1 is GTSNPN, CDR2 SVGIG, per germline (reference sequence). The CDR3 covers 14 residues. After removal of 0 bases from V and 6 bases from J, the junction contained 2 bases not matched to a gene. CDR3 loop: CAWSVTSGPNEQFF. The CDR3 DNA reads TGTGCCTGGAGTGTGACTAGCGGGCCCAATGAGCAGTTCTTC.

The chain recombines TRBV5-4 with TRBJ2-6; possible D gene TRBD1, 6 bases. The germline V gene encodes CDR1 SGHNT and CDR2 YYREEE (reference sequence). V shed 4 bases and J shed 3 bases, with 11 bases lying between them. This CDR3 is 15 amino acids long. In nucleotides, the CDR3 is TGTGCCAGCAGCCCCGGACAGAGTGGGGCCAACGTCCTGACTTTC. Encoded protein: CASSPGQSGANVLTF.

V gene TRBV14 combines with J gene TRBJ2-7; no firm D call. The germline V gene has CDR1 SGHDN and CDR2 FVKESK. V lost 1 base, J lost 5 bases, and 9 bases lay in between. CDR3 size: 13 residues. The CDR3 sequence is CASSQVWQDEQYF. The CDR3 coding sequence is TGTGCCAGCAGCCAAGTGTGGCAGGACGAGCAGTACTTC.

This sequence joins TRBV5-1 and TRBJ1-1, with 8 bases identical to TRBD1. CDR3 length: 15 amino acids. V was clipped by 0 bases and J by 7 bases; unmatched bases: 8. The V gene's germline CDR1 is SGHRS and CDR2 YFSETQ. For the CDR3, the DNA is TGCGCCAGCAGCTTGGGACAGGGGCTCGATATTGAAGCTTTCTTT. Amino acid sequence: CASSLGQGLDIEAFF.

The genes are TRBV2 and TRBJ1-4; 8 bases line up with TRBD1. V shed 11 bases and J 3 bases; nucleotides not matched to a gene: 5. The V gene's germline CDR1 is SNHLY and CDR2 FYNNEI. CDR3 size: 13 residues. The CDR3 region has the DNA TGTGCCGGGAGGACAGGGCCTAATGAAAAACTGTTTTTT. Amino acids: CAGRTGPNEKLFF.

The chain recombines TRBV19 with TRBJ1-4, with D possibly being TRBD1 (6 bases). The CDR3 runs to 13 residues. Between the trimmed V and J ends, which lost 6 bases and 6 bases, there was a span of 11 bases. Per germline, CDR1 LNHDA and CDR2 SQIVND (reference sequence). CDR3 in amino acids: CASRDSIDEKLFF. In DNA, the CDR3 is TGTGCCAGTAGGGACAGTATAGATGAAAAACTGTTTTTT.

CDR3 coding DNA: TGTGCCAGCAATCGACAGTCTAATGAAAAACTGTTTTTT. Translation: CASNRQSNEKLFF. V and J are TRBV7-9 and TRBJ1-4, with D perhaps matching TRBD1 (5 bases). V was shortened by 7 bases and J by 3 bases, with 9 bases between the two germline ends. Germline lookup yields CDR1 SEHNR and CDR2 FQNEAQ (reference sequence). CDR3 length equals 13 residues.

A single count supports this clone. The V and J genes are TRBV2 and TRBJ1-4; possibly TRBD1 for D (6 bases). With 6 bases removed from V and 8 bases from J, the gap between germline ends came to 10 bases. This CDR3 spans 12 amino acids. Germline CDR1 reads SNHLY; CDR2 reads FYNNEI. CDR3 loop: CASRPRGEKLFF. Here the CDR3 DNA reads TGTGCCAGCAGGCCCAGGGGCGAAAAACTGTTTTTT.

CDR3 nucleotides: TGTGCCAGTAGCATTCTACCCTACAATGAGCAGTTCTTC. As protein: CASSILPYNEQFF. The chain recombines TRBV19 with TRBJ2-1; D ambiguous. The CDR3 length is 13 residues. Trimming stripped 6 bases from V and 2 bases from J, with 8 bases between. Germline values: CDR1 LNHDA, CDR2 SQIVND (reference sequence).

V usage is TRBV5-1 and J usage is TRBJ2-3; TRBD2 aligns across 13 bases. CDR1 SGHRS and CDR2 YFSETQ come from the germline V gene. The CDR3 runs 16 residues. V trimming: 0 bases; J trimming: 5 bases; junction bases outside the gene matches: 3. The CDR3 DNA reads TGCGCCAGCAGCTTGGCCGGGACTAGCGGGGAAGATACGCAGTATTTT. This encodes CASSLAGTSGEDTQYF.

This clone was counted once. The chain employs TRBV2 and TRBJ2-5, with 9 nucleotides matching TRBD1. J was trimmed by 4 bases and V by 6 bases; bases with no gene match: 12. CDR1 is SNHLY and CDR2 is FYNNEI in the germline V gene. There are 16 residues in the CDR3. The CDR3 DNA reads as TGTGCCAGCAGGACTAGTGGGACAGGGTGGTCAGAGACCCAGTACTTC. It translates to CASRTSGTGWSETQYF.

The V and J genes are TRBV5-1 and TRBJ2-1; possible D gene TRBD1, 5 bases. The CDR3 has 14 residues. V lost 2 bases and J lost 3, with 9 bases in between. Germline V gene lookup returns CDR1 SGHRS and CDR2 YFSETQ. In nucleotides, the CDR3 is TGCGCCAGCAGCTTAGCGACAGACTACAATGAGCAGTTCTTC. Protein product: CASSLATDYNEQFF.

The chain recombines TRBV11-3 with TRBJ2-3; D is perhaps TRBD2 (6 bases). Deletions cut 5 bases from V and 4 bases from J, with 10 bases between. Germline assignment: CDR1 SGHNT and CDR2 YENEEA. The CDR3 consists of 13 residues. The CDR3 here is CASSPEGPDTQYF. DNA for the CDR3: TGTGCCAGCAGCCCGGAGGGGCCAGATACGCAGTATTTT. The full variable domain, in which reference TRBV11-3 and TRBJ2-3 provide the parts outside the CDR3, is EAGVVQSPRYKIIEKKQPVAFWCNPISGHNTLYWYLQNLGQGPELLIRYENEEAVDDSQLPKDRFSAERLKGVDSTLKIQPAELGDSAVYLCASSPEGPDTQYFGPGTRLTVL.

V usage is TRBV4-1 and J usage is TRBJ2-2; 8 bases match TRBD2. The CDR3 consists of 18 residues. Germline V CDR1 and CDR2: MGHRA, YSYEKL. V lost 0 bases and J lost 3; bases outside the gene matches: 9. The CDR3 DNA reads TGCGCCAGCAGCCAAGACGGGGGGGCGGGAAGGTACACCGGGGAGCTGTTTTTT. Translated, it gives CASSQDGGAGRYTGELFF.

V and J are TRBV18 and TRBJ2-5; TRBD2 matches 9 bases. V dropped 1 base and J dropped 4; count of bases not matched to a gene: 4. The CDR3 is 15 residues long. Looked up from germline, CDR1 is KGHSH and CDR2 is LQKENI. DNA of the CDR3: TGTGCCAGCTCACCACGGCGGGAGGGTCTAGAGACCCAGTACTTC. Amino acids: CASSPRREGLETQYF. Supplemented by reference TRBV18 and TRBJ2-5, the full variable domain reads NAGVMQNPRHLVRRRGQEARLRCSPMKGHSHVYWYRQLPEEGLKFMVYLQKENIIDESGMPKERFSAEFPKEGPSILRIQQVVRGDSAAYFCASSPRREGLETQYFGPGTRLLVL.

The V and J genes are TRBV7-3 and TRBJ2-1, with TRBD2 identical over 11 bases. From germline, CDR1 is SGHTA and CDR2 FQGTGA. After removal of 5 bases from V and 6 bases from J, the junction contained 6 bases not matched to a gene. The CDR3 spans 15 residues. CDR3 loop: CASSVGTSGSNEQFF. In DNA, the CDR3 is TGTGCCAGCAGCGTCGGCACTAGCGGGAGCAATGAGCAGTTCTTC.

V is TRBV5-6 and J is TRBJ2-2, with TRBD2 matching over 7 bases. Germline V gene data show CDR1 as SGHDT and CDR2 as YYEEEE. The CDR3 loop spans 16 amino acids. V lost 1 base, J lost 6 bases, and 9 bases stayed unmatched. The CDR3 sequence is CASSLNGGSFSGELFF. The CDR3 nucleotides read TGTGCCAGCAGCTTGAACGGCGGGAGTTTCTCCGGGGAGCTGTTTTTT.

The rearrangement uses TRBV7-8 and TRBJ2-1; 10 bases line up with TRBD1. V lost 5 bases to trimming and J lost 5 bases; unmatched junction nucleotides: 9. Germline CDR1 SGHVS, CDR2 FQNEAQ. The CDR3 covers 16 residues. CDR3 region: CASSQPDRGRDNEQFF. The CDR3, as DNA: TGTGCCAGCAGCCAACCCGACAGGGGGCGGGACAATGAGCAGTTCTTC.

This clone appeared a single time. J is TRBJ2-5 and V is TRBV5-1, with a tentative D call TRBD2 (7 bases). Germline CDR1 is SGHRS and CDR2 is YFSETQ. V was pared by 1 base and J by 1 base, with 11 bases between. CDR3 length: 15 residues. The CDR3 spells CASSLSGGTQETQYF. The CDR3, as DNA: TGCGCCAGCAGCTTGTCGGGGGGCACCCAAGAGACCCAGTACTTC.

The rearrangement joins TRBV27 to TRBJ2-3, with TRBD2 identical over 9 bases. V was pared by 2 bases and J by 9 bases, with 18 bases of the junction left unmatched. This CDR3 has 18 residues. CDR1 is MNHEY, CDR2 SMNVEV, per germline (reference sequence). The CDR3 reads CASSLPRRTSEIILTQYF. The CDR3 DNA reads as TGTGCCAGCAGTTTACCCCGGCGGACTAGCGAGATTATCCTCACGCAGTATTTT.

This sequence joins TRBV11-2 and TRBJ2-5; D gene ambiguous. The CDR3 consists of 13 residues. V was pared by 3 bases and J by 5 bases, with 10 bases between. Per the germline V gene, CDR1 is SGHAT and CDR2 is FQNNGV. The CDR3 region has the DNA TGTGCCAGCAGCTTTCGGTTAACGGAGACCCAGTACTTC. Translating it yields CASSFRLTETQYF.

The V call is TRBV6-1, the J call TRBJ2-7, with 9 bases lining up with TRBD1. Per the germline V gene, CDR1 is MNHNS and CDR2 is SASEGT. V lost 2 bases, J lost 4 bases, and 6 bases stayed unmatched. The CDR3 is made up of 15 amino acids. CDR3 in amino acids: CASSETPGQGYEQYF. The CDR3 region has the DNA TGTGCCAGCAGTGAAACTCCGGGACAGGGTTACGAGCAGTACTTC.